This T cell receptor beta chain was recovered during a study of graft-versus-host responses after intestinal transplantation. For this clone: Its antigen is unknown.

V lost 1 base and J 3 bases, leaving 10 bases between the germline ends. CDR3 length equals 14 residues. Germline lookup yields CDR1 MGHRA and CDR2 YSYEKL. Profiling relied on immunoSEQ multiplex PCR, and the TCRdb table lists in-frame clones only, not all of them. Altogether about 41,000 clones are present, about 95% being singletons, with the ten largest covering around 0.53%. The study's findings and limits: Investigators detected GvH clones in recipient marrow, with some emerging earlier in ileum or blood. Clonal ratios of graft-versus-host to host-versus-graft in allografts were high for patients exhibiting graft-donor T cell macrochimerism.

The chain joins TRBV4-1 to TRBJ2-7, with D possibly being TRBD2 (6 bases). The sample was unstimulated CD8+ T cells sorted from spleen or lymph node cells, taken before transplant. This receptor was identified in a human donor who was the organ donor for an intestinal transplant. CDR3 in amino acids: CASSQVPEGYEQYF. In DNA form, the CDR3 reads TGCGCCAGCAGCCAAGTCCCGGAGGGCTACGAGCAGTACTTC.